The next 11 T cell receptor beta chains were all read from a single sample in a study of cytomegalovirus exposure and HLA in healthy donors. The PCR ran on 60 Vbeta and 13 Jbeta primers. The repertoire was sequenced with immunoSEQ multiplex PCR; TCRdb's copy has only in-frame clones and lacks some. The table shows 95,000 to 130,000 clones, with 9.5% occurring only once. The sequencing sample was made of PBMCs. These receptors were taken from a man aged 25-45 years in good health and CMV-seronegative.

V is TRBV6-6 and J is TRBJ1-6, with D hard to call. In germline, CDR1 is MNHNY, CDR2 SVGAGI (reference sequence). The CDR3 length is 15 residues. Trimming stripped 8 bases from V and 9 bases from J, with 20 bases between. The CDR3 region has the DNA TGTGCCAGCTTGGGCGCCGCAGACGCCGGTTCACCCCTCCACTTT. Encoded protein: CASLGAADAGSPLHF.

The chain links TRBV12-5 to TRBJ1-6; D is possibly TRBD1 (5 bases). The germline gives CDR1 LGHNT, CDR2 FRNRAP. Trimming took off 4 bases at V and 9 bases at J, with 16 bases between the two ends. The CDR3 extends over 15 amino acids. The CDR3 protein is CASGSSGAVSSPLHF. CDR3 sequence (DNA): TGTGCTAGTGGTTCCAGTGGGGCCGTAAGTTCACCCCTCCACTTT.

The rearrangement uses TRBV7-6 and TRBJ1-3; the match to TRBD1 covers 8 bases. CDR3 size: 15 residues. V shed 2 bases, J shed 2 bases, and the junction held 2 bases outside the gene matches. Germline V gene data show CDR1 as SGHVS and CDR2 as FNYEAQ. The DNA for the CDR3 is TGTGCCAGCAGCTTACAGGGGGCGCCTGGAAACACCATATATTTT. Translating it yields CASSLQGAPGNTIYF.

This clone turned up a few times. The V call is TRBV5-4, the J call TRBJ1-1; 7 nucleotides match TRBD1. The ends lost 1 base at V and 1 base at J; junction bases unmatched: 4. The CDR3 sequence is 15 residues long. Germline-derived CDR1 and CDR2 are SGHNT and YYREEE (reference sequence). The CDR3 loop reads CASSLMGQPNTEAFF. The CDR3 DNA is TGTGCCAGCAGCTTGATGGGACAGCCGAACACTGAAGCTTTCTTT.

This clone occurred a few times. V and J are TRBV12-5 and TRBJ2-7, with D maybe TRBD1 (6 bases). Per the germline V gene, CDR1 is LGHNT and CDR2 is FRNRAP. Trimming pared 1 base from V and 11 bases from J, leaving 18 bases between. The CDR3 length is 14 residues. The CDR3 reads CASGLGDTLPSEYF. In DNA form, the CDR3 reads TGTGCTAGTGGTTTGGGGGACACGCTCCCCTCTGAGTACTTC.

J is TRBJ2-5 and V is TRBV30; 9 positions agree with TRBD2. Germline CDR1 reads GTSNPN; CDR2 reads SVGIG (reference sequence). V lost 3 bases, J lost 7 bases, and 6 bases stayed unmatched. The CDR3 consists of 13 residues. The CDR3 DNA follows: TGTGCCTGGAGGGGCGGGGGGGGAAGGACCCAGTACTTC. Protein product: CAWRGGGGRTQYF.

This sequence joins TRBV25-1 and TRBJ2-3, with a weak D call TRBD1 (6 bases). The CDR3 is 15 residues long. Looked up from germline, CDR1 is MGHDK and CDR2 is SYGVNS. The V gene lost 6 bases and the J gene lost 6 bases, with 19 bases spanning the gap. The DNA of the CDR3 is TGTGCCAGCAGGGCGGCGGGTAGTACAGGGGATACGCAGTATTTT. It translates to CASRAAGSTGDTQYF.

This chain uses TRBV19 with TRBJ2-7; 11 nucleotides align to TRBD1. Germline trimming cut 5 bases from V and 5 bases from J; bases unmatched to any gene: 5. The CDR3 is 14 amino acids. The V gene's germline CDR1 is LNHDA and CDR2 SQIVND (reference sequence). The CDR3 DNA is TGTGCCAGTAGTCCGGACAGGGGGCTGGACGAGCAGTACTTC. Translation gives CASSPDRGLDEQYF.

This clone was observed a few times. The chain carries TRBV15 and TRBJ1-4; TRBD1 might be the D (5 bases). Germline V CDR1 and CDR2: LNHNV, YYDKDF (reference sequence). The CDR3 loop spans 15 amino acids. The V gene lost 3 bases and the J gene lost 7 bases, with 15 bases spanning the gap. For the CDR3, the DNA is TGTGCCACCAGCAGGGATGCATGGGGGGTTGAAAAACTGTTTTTT. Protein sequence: CATSRDAWGVEKLFF.

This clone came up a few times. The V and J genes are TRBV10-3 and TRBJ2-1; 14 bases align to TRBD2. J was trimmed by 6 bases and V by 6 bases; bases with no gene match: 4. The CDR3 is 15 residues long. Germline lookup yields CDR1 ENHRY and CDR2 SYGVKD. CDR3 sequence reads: CAIRGLAGDGNEQFF. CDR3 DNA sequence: TGTGCCATCAGGGGACTAGCGGGAGACGGCAATGAGCAGTTCTTC.

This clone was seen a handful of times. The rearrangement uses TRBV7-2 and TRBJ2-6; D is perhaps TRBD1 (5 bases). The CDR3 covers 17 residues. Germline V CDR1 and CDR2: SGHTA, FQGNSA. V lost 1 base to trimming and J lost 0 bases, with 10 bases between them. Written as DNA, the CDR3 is TGTGCCAGCAGCTTAGGACAGAAGTACTCTGGGGCCAACGTCCTGACTTTC. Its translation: CASSLGQKYSGANVLTF. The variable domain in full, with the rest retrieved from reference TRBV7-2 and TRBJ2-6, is GAGVSQSPSNKVTEKGKDVELRCDPISGHTALYWYRQSLGQGLEFLIYFQGNSAPDKSGLPSDRFSAERTGGSVSTLTIQRTQQEDSAVYLCASSLGQKYSGANVLTFGAGSRLTVL.